This TCR beta chain was retrieved from a study of neoadjuvant anti-PD-1 for oral cavity cancer. Study overall: Around day 43, patients without progression received a fourth nivolumab dose before surgery.

CDR1 MGHRA and CDR2 YSYEKL come from the germline V gene. The V gene end was trimmed by 4 bases and the J gene end by 1 base; junction bases not matched to a gene: 10. CDR3 length: 17 amino acids. This clone is medium-sized (0.01 to 0.1%) in the sample. Tumor libraries mostly used roughly 4.8 ug genomic DNA, two replicates each. Profiling relied on immunoSEQ multiplex PCR, and the TCRdb table lists in-frame clones only, not all of them. The sample lists under 8,500 clones; 50% to 75% were seen once. The J gene is TRBJ1-3, the V gene TRBV4-1; 7 nucleotides align to TRBD1. This receptor was obtained from a person between 40 and 79 years old with oral cavity squamous cell carcinoma. This sample comprised tumor tissue, obtained before nivolumab (anti-PD-1) treatment. The CDR3: CASSPQEGAGSGNTIYF. For the CDR3, the DNA is TGCGCCAGCAGCCCTCAAGAGGGGGCAGGTTCTGGAAACACCATATATTTT.